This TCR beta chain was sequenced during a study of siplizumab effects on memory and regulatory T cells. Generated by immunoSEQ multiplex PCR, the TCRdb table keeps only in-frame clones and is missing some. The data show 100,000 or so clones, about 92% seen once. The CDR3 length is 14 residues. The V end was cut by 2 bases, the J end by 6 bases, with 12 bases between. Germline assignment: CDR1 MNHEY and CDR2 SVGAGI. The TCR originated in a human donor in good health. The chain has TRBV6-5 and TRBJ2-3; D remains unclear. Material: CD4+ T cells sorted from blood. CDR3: CASSYLSGRDTQYF. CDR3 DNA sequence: TGTGCCAGCAGTTACCTTAGTGGTAGGGATACGCAGTATTTT.